The sequence of this T cell receptor beta chain was determined in a study of long-term antiretroviral therapy in people with HIV. Between the trimmed V and J ends, which lost 5 bases and 7 bases, there was a span of 15 bases. The CDR3 extends over 15 amino acids. From germline, CDR1 is MNHNY and CDR2 SVGAGI (reference sequence). The authors ran the immunoSEQ assay, v3.0, at survey level. Assay: immunoSEQ multiplex PCR; the TCRdb copy retains only in-frame clones and omits some. The profile shows 28,000 or so clones, 65% to 85% of them singletons. In this sample, this clone turned up a few times. The receptor comes from a man younger than 35 with HIV. The chain uses TRBV6-6 and TRBJ1-6, with D unclear. The sample was unsorted PBMCs, taken 0.4 years after starting antiretroviral therapy. The CDR3 sequence is CASSVPAEGNSPLHF. Written as DNA, the CDR3 is TGTGCCAGCAGTGTACCAGCCGAAGGGAATTCACCCCTCCACTTT.